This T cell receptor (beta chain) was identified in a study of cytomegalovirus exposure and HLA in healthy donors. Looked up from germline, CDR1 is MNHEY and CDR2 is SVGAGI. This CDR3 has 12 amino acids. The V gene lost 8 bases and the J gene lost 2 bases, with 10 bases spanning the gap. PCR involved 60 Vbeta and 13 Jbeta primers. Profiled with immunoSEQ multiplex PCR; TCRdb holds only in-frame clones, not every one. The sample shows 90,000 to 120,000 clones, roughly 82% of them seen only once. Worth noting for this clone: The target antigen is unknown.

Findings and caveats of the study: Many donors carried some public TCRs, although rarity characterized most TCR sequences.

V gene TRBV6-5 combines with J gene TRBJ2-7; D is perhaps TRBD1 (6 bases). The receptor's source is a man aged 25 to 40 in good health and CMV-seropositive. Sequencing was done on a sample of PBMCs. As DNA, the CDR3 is TGTGCCAGCGGGACACCTCCCTACGAGCAGTACTTC. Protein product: CASGTPPYEQYF.